A single sample is the source of the 27 T cell receptor beta chains below, sequenced in a study of T-cell reconstitution after alpha-beta-depleted transplantation in children. TCRbeta library preparation incorporated unique molecular identifiers. TCRdb reprocessed the PCR reads via MiXCR and lists one record per CDR3 protein. The table lists some 140,000 distinct CDR3 sequences, about 9.6% of them singletons, with around 24% in the top ten. The starting material was PBMCs, mostly from graft donor cells, obtained 180 days after TCRalphabeta/CD19-depleted stem cell transplant. The receptor source for this set is a girl under three years old who had a stem cell transplant for combined immunodeficiency, so the T cells may come from the graft donor.

J is TRBJ1-5 and V is TRBV20-1; TRBD1 aligns across 7 bases. The CDR3 is made up of 13 amino acids. Germline V gene lookup returns CDR1 DFQATT and CDR2 SNEGSKA (reference sequence). J lost 4 bases, V lost 2 bases, and 2 bases had no gene match. The DNA for the CDR3 is TGCAGTGCTAGAAGGGGGCGAAATCAGCCCCAGCATTTT. As protein: CSARRGRNQPQHF.

This clonotype has only a few counts. V usage is TRBV12-3 or TRBV12-4 and J usage is TRBJ1-4, with D perhaps matching TRBD1 (5 bases). This CDR3 contains 19 residues. V was pared by 0 bases and J by 4 bases, with 21 bases between. CDR3 coding DNA: TGTGCCAGCAGTTTAGCTAGGTCCAGTGTGGGGCCGCGTAATGAAAAACTGTTTTTT. It specifies CASSLARSSVGPRNEKLFF.

There are many counts of this clonotype. The gene calls are TRBV7-7 and TRBJ2-2; no definite D call. V was clipped by 2 bases and J by 0 bases, with 7 bases between them. CDR1 and CDR2 from the germline V gene are SSHAT and FNYEAQ (reference sequence). CDR3 length equals 15 residues. The CDR3, as DNA: TGTGCCAGCAGCTTAAACTCCCCGAACACCGGGGAGCTGTTTTTT. It encodes CASSLNSPNTGELFF.

This clonotype has just a few counts. The V call is TRBV10-3, the J call TRBJ2-3; D uncertain. Germline V gives CDR1 ENHRY, CDR2 SYGVKD. The CDR3 extends over 12 amino acids. Trimming pared 2 bases from V and 1 base from J, leaving 1 base between. DNA of the CDR3: TGTGCCATCAGTGAGCGCACAGATACGCAGTATTTT. It yields the protein CAISERTDTQYF.

Only a few counts were recorded for this clonotype. The rearrangement links TRBV7-9 to TRBJ2-5; D may be TRBD2 (6 bases). Germline V gene sequence: CDR1 SEHNR, CDR2 FQNEAQ (reference sequence). CDR3 length: 17 residues. With 5 bases removed from V and 0 bases from J, the gap between germline ends came to 19 bases. The CDR3 reads CASSPRWQRADQETQYF. As DNA, the CDR3 is TGTGCCAGCAGCCCCAGGTGGCAGCGGGCGGACCAAGAGACCCAGTACTTC.

V is TRBV29-1 and J is TRBJ1-1; D is unclear. The CDR3 extends over 12 amino acids. Germline V gene sequence: CDR1 SQVTM, CDR2 ANQGSEA. V lost 5 bases and J 2 bases, leaving 9 bases between the germline ends. DNA of the CDR3: TGCAGCGTTAGTACGGCAAACACTGAAGCTTTCTTT. This translates into CSVSTANTEAFF.

This clonotype was seen a few times. This rearrangement joins TRBV30 to TRBJ1-2; D remains unclear. Germline V gives CDR1 GTSNPN, CDR2 SVGIG (reference sequence). The CDR3 has 14 residues. The V gene lost 1 base and the J gene lost 4 bases, with 13 bases spanning the gap. Here the CDR3 reads CAWSGGDPFYGYTF. CDR3 bases: TGTGCCTGGAGTGGCGGGGATCCTTTCTATGGCTACACCTTC.

This clonotype was recorded a few times. The chain joins TRBV20-1 to TRBJ2-1; 14 bases are shared with TRBD2. With V trimmed by 3 bases and J by 7 bases, 5 bases remained unmatched. Germline CDR1 is DFQATT and CDR2 is SNEGSKA (reference sequence). The CDR3 sequence is 15 residues long. The CDR3: CSASLGTSGGNEQFF. DNA of the CDR3: TGCAGTGCTAGTTTAGGGACTAGCGGGGGTAATGAGCAGTTCTTC.

The genes are TRBV28 and TRBJ1-5; tentative D call: TRBD1 (5 bases). The CDR3 spans 13 residues. The germline V gene has CDR1 MDHEN and CDR2 SYDVKM. The V end was cut by 6 bases, the J end by 3 bases, with 9 bases between. The CDR3 here is CASRPGTNQPQHF. The CDR3 coding sequence is TGTGCCAGCAGGCCAGGGACCAATCAGCCCCAGCATTTT.

This clonotype was recorded once. J is TRBJ2-7 and V is TRBV18; D assignment may be TRBD1 or TRBD2 (5 bases each). The germline V gene has CDR1 KGHSH and CDR2 LQKENI. The CDR3 sequence is 14 residues long. Trimming pared 5 bases from V and 3 bases from J, leaving 14 bases between. The CDR3 nucleotides read TGTGCCAGCTCATCGGGGATTGACAGCTACGAGCAGTACTTC. Amino acids: CASSSGIDSYEQYF.

V is TRBV20-1 and J is TRBJ2-7, with D possibly matching TRBD1 (6 bases). The V gene lost 3 bases and the J gene lost 0 bases, with 9 bases spanning the gap. CDR1 is DFQATT, CDR2 SNEGSKA, per germline (reference sequence). This CDR3 spans 13 amino acids. CDR3 DNA sequence: TGCAGTGCTAGCCCGGACAGCTCCTACGAGCAGTACTTC. This gives the protein CSASPDSSYEQYF.

This clonotype was counted a few times. The rearrangement links TRBV7-2 to TRBJ2-3; D not resolved. V was shortened by 2 bases and J by 6 bases, with 6 bases between the two germline ends. Germline values: CDR1 SGHTA, CDR2 FQGNSA. This CDR3 is 12 amino acids long. The CDR3 DNA sequence: TGTGCCAGCAGCTTATTGGCGGATACGCAGTATTTT. It codes for CASSLLADTQYF.

The gene calls are TRBV5-1 and TRBJ1-6, with TRBD1 matching 8 bases. V was clipped by 6 bases and J by 7 bases; unmatched bases: 9. This CDR3 comprises 15 residues. Germline V gene data show CDR1 as SGHRS and CDR2 as YFSETQ. In nucleotides, the CDR3 is TGCGCCAGCACCTCCCCGGGACAGGACAATTCACCCCTCCACTTT. It specifies CASTSPGQDNSPLHF.

The sample holds a few counts of this clonotype. The chain carries TRBV20-1 and TRBJ2-5; possibly TRBD2 for D (6 bases). This CDR3 region has 12 residues. Deletions cut 6 bases from V and 3 bases from J, with 11 bases between. From germline, CDR1 is DFQATT and CDR2 SNEGSKA (reference sequence). The CDR3 is CSAGEVEETQYF. The DNA of the CDR3 is TGCAGTGCCGGGGAGGTGGAAGAGACCCAGTACTTC.

The rearrangement uses TRBV30 and TRBJ2-3; D might be TRBD2 (6 bases). V was trimmed by 1 base and J by 5 bases, leaving 13 bases between them. The CDR3 loop spans 14 amino acids. Looked up from germline, CDR1 is GTSNPN and CDR2 is SVGIG (reference sequence). Here the CDR3 reads CAWSEGLARDTQYF. CDR3 coding DNA: TGTGCCTGGAGTGAAGGGCTAGCGAGAGATACGCAGTATTTT.

This clonotype occurred many times. The chain carries TRBV4-2 and TRBJ2-5, with D perhaps given as TRBD1 or TRBD2 (5 bases each). CDR1 and CDR2 (germline): LGHNA, YNFKEQ. V shed 4 bases and J shed 2 bases, with 11 bases lying between them. This CDR3 contains 14 residues. DNA of the CDR3: TGTGCCAGCAGCCTGGGGACCGGGCAAGAGACCCAGTACTTC. It specifies CASSLGTGQETQYF.

The CDR3 coding sequence is TGCGCCAGCAGCCCGGACAGGGGGCATTCACCCCTCCACTTT. This sequence encodes CASSPDRGHSPLHF. The chain is built from TRBV5-1 and TRBJ1-6, with 11 bases identical to TRBD1. J was trimmed by 8 bases and V by 4 bases; bases with no gene match: 2. CDR1 SGHRS and CDR2 YFSETQ come from the germline V gene. This CDR3 comprises 14 residues.

This clonotype was observed many times. The chain uses TRBV20-1 and TRBJ1-6; 7 bases are shared with TRBD1. CDR3 length: 14 amino acids. CDR1 and CDR2 from the germline V gene are DFQATT and SNEGSKA (reference sequence). V trimming: 1 base; J trimming: 5 bases; junction bases outside the gene matches: 2. CDR3 in DNA: TGCAGTGCTAGAGCGGGACAGCATAATTCACCCCTCCACTTT. The encoded protein is CSARAGQHNSPLHF.

This chain connects TRBV21-1 to TRBJ1-2. TRBV21-1 is designated a pseudogene. The CDR3 consists of 17 residues. CDR3 amino acids: CASSKARSATPNYGYTF. In DNA form, the CDR3 reads TGTGCCAGCAGCAAAGCTAGGAGTGCGACACCAAACTATGGCTACACCTTC.

This clonotype was seen only a few times. This chain joins TRBV27 and TRBJ1-2; 11 bases line up with TRBD1. V lost 3 bases, J lost 4 bases, and 13 bases stayed unmatched. Germline-derived CDR1 and CDR2 are MNHEY and SMNVEV (reference sequence). CDR3 length equals 18 residues. The CDR3: CASSFTTPWTGGSYGYTF. Written as DNA, the CDR3 is TGTGCCAGCAGTTTCACTACACCTTGGACAGGGGGCAGCTATGGCTACACCTTC.

The chain carries TRBV7-2 and TRBJ2-3; TRBD2 matches 8 bases. The trim removed 4 bases at V and 4 bases at J, leaving 7 bases unmatched. This CDR3 has 15 amino acids. Germline V lookup: CDR1 SGHTA, CDR2 FQGNSA. Written as DNA, the CDR3 is TGTGCCAGCAGCTCGACGGGGGGGCGGGCAGATACGCAGTATTTT. Translating it yields CASSSTGGRADTQYF.

V gene TRBV7-2 combines with J gene TRBJ2-4, with 9 bases matching TRBD1. Per the germline V gene, CDR1 is SGHTA and CDR2 is FQGNSA. After removal of 6 bases from V and 2 bases from J, the junction contained 5 bases not matched to a gene. The CDR3 extends over 15 amino acids. The CDR3 DNA reads TGTGCCAGCAGTCGAGGACAGGGGCCCAAAAACATTCAGTACTTC. Translation gives CASSRGQGPKNIQYF.

This clonotype was seen a handful of times. The chain links TRBV12-3 or TRBV12-4 to TRBJ1-2; D remains ambiguous. V was trimmed by 3 bases and J by 6 bases, leaving 8 bases between them. The CDR3 extends over 12 amino acids. CDR3 nucleotide sequence: TGTGCCAGCAGTTTCGGGATTAATGGCTACACCTTC. Translation gives CASSFGINGYTF.

This clonotype occurred a few times. The chain uses TRBV20-1 and TRBJ1-2, with 8 nucleotides matching TRBD1. The CDR3 has 13 residues. Germline CDR1 DFQATT, CDR2 SNEGSKA (reference sequence). V lost 6 bases and J lost 6; bases outside the gene matches: 9. In nucleotides, the CDR3 is TGCAGTGCAATCCGGACAGGGATCGATGGCTACACCTTC. This sequence encodes CSAIRTGIDGYTF.

This clonotype showed up many times. The chain links TRBV20-1 to TRBJ2-7; 8 bases line up with TRBD1. This CDR3 has 13 residues. The V and J ends lost 6 bases and 0 bases, in that order; junction bases with no gene match: 4. CDR1 is DFQATT and CDR2 is SNEGSKA in the germline V gene (reference sequence). CDR3 DNA sequence: TGCAGTGCCCGGGACAGGAACTCCTACGAGCAGTACTTC. Protein product: CSARDRNSYEQYF.

This clonotype came up a few times. The chain has TRBV24-1 and TRBJ2-5, with 9 positions matching TRBD1. This CDR3 has 16 amino acids. Germline V gene data show CDR1 as KGHDR and CDR2 as SFDVKD. V was pared by 1 base and J by 0 bases, with 2 bases of the junction left unmatched. The CDR3 bases are TGTGCCACCAGTGATTTAAGGACAGGGGACCAAGAGACCCAGTACTTC. It encodes CATSDLRTGDQETQYF.

This clonotype showed up just a few times. The rearrangement links TRBV6-2 or TRBV6-3 to TRBJ2-1; TRBD1 agrees at 9 bases. Germline CDR1 reads MNHEY; CDR2 reads SVGEGT. J gave up 14 bases and V 0 bases, and 5 bases lay outside the gene matches. The CDR3 length is 13 residues. CDR3 loop: CASSYSPGQGEFF. In DNA, the CDR3 is TGTGCCAGCAGTTACTCCCCGGGACAGGGCGAGTTCTTC.